Listed here are 24 T cell receptor beta chains from one sample, sequenced in a study of cytomegalovirus exposure and HLA in healthy donors. The PCR employed 60 Vbeta primers together with 13 Jbeta primers. TCRdb's copy holds only in-frame clones and misses some; the assay was immunoSEQ multiplex PCR. The data hold around 100,000 clones, with about three quarters observed a single time. Sequencing input: PBMCs. These receptors all stem from a male donor in good health and CMV-seropositive.

The chain combines TRBV2 with TRBJ2-3; TRBD2 aligns across 10 bases. V lost 6 bases to trimming and J lost 6 bases; unmatched junction nucleotides: 3. The CDR3 has 13 amino acids. In germline, CDR1 is SNHLY, CDR2 FYNNEI. Here the CDR3 DNA reads TGTGCCAGCAGCATTAGCGGGGGGGATACGCAGTATTTT. It encodes CASSISGGDTQYF.

The V gene is TRBV29-1, the J gene TRBJ2-5; 9 nucleotides match TRBD2. The CDR3 is made up of 14 amino acids. The trim removed 2 bases at V and 5 bases at J, leaving 6 bases unmatched. Germline V gives CDR1 SQVTM, CDR2 ANQGSEA. CDR3: CSVELAGISETQYF. CDR3 nucleotides: TGCAGCGTTGAACTAGCGGGAATTTCTGAGACCCAGTACTTC.

The chain uses TRBV12-5 and TRBJ2-6; TRBD2 might be the D (6 bases). CDR1 is LGHNT, CDR2 FRNRAP, per germline. This CDR3 has 14 amino acids. The V end lost 6 bases, the J end lost 0 bases, and 6 bases lay between the germline ends. The CDR3 sequence is CASGGGSGANVLTF. CDR3 sequence (DNA): TGTGCTAGTGGGGGGGGCTCTGGGGCCAACGTCCTGACTTTC.

The V call is TRBV13, the J call TRBJ2-1; TRBD2 matches at 7 bases. This CDR3 spans 16 amino acids. Germline values: CDR1 PRHDT, CDR2 FYEKMQ (reference sequence). V lost 5 bases and J lost 5; bases outside the gene matches: 12. The CDR3 sequence is CASSPYPSGGDNEQFF. The CDR3 nucleotides are TGTGCCAGCAGCCCTTATCCTAGCGGAGGGGACAATGAGCAGTTCTTC.

The rearrangement joins TRBV23-1 to TRBJ1-1, with no clear D. TRBV23-1 is noted as an ORF with a role that remains uncertain. Between the trimmed V and J ends, which lost 0 bases and 1 base, there was a span of 21 bases. This CDR3 comprises 19 residues. CDR3 in DNA: TGCGCCAGCAGTCAATCGCCTTGGGGAGGTGTGGGAAGGAACACTGAAGCTTTCTTT. It is translated as CASSQSPWGGVGRNTEAFF.

This chain joins TRBV27 and TRBJ1-2; the D gene is possibly TRBD1 (5 bases). This CDR3 is 13 amino acids long. From germline, CDR1 is MNHEY and CDR2 SMNVEV (reference sequence). The V end was cut by 3 bases, the J end by 1 base, with 6 bases between. The CDR3 nucleotides read TGTGCCAGCAGTTTTCAGGGTAACTATGGCTACACCTTC. This gives the protein CASSFQGNYGYTF.

The chain combines TRBV7-2 with TRBJ2-7; 10 nucleotides match TRBD2. Germline V gene lookup returns CDR1 SGHTA and CDR2 FQGNSA. Trimming at V came to 3 bases and at J to 7 bases, leaving 12 bases not matched to a gene. This CDR3 region has 16 residues. The CDR3 bases are TGTGCCAGCAGCTTGAGCGGGAGGGGGGGTTTGAGTGAGCAGTACTTC. It specifies CASSLSGRGGLSEQYF.

This chain connects TRBV6-4 to TRBJ1-2; 7 bases map to TRBD1. The CDR3 has 13 residues. Germline V lookup: CDR1 MRHNA, CDR2 SNTAGT. The junction had 5 bases not matched to a gene; V was cut back by 6 bases and J by 4 bases. DNA of the CDR3: TGTGCCAGCAGAGAGGCAGGGGGCTATGGCTACACCTTC. This gives the protein CASREAGGYGYTF.

The chain joins TRBV7-9 to TRBJ2-5, with a tentative D call TRBD1 (6 bases). Trimming removed 4 bases at V and 2 bases at J, with 17 bases between. From germline, CDR1 is SEHNR and CDR2 FQNEAQ (reference sequence). CDR3 length equals 16 residues. The CDR3 reads CASSSLGGTGQETQYF. CDR3 coding DNA: TGTGCCAGCAGCTCCCTTGGGGGCACAGGGCAAGAGACCCAGTACTTC. Filled out from reference TRBV7-9 and TRBJ2-5, the complete variable domain reads DTGVSQNPRHKITKRGQNVTFRCDPISEHNRLYWYRQTLGQGPEFLTYFQNEAQLEKSRLLSDRFSAERPKGSFSTLEIQRTEQGDSAMYLCASSSLGGTGQETQYFGPGTRLLVL.

This clone appeared a few times. The genes are TRBV5-6 and TRBJ2-2; 7 bases match TRBD1. Unmatched junction bases numbered 7, after V lost 2 bases and J lost 0 bases. CDR1 is SGHDT, CDR2 YYEEEE, per germline. This CDR3 is built from 17 residues. This CDR3 is CASSFPRQGANTGELFF. Here the CDR3 DNA reads TGTGCCAGCAGCTTCCCCCGGCAGGGGGCGAACACCGGGGAGCTGTTTTTT.

This clone was found a few times. The chain is built from TRBV19 and TRBJ2-7; 7 nucleotides line up with TRBD2. This CDR3 has 14 residues. The germline CDR1 and CDR2 sequences are LNHDA and SQIVND (reference sequence). V was clipped by 7 bases and J by 2 bases; unmatched bases: 8. The CDR3 DNA reads as TGTGCCAGTAACCGGGAGCGGGGACCCTACGAGCAGTACTTC. This gives the protein CASNRERGPYEQYF.

The CDR3 loop reads CASPSNTGELFF. The CDR3 region has the DNA TGTGCCAGTCCTAGCAACACCGGGGAGCTGTTTTTT. The chain recombines TRBV19 with TRBJ2-2, with D tentatively TRBD2 (5 bases). This CDR3 contains 12 residues. V dropped 8 bases and J dropped 2 bases, with 6 bases sitting between them. The germline V gene has CDR1 LNHDA and CDR2 SQIVND (reference sequence). The whole variable domain, filled in from reference TRBV19 and TRBJ2-2, reads DGGITQSPKYLFRKEGQNVTLSCEQNLNHDAMYWYRQDPGQGLRLIYYSQIVNDFQKGDIAEGYSVSREKKESFPLTVTSAQKNPTAFYLCASPSNTGELFFGEGSRLTVL.

The chain recombines TRBV10-1 with TRBJ2-5; 13 bases align to TRBD2. Per germline, CDR1 WNHNN and CDR2 SYGVQD (reference sequence). CDR3 length equals 17 residues. V gave up 2 bases and J gave up 4 bases; unmatched junction bases: 7. CDR3 nucleotides: TGCGCCAGCAGTGAGCCGGGACTAGCGGGACTCGTAGAGACCCAGTACTTC. Its translation: CASSEPGLAGLVETQYF.

The CDR3 coding sequence is TGTGCCAGCAGTTTGGTCGGACAGTCTAGGTCTGAAGCTTTCTTT. Translation: CASSLVGQSRSEAFF. The chain employs TRBV28 and TRBJ1-1; possibly TRBD1 for D (6 bases). Germline assignment: CDR1 MDHEN and CDR2 SYDVKM. The CDR3 length is 15 residues. The V gene lost 3 bases and the J gene lost 6 bases, with 17 bases spanning the gap.

CDR3 sequence (DNA): TGTGCCAGCAGTTCCGGGACACTTCCAAACATTCAGTACTTC. Encoded protein: CASSSGTLPNIQYF. This sequence joins TRBV28 and TRBJ2-4, with D possibly TRBD1 on 6 matching bases. Germline V gene data show CDR1 as MDHEN and CDR2 as SYDVKM. Trimming pared 4 bases from V and 6 bases from J, leaving 13 bases between. CDR3 length equals 14 residues.

Only a few counts were recorded for this clone. The V gene is TRBV6-6, the J gene TRBJ1-6; D uncertain. V dropped 7 bases and J dropped 5 bases, with 9 bases sitting between them. The length of the CDR3 is 13 residues. The germline V gene encodes CDR1 MNHNY and CDR2 SVGAGI (reference sequence). The CDR3 region has the DNA TGTGCCAGCACCCAGGTAGATAATTCACCCCTCCACTTT. This gives the protein CASTQVDNSPLHF.

V usage is TRBV11-1 and J usage is TRBJ2-7; D may be TRBD1 (5 bases). The CDR3 length is 16 residues. Trimming left V 0 bases short and J 2 bases short, with 14 bases between. CDR1 and CDR2 (germline): SGHAT, FQDESV (reference sequence). The CDR3 region is CASSLARIDSPYEQYF. For the CDR3, the DNA is TGTGCCAGCAGCTTAGCGCGGATAGACAGCCCCTACGAGCAGTACTTC. The full variable domain, completed using reference TRBV11-1 and TRBJ2-7, is EAEVAQSPRYKITEKSQAVAFWCDPISGHATLYWYRQILGQGPELLVQFQDESVVDDSQLPKDRFSAERLKGVDSTLKIQPAELGDSAMYLCASSLARIDSPYEQYFGPGTRLTVT.

CDR3 protein: CASSPQRPGPISGNTIYF. The CDR3 nucleotides are TGTGCCAGTAGTCCCCAGAGACCAGGCCCAATCTCTGGAAACACCATATATTTT. This chain links TRBV19 with TRBJ1-3; no definite D call. Looked up from germline, CDR1 is LNHDA and CDR2 is SQIVND (reference sequence). The CDR3 totals 18 residues. V was trimmed by 5 bases and J by 0 bases, leaving 20 bases between them. Variable domain in full (rest from reference TRBV19 and TRBJ1-3): DGGITQSPKYLFRKEGQNVTLSCEQNLNHDAMYWYRQDPGQGLRLIYYSQIVNDFQKGDIAEGYSVSREKKESFPLTVTSAQKNPTAFYLCASSPQRPGPISGNTIYFGEGSWLTVV.

The genes are TRBV30 and TRBJ1-3; a weak D match, TRBD1 (5 bases). CDR1 GTSNPN and CDR2 SVGIG come from the germline V gene (reference sequence). This CDR3 spans 13 amino acids. The CDR3 coding sequence is TGTGCTCAAGTTCAGGGAACTGGAAACACCATATATTTT. Translating it yields CAQVQGTGNTIYF.

This rearrangement joins TRBV18 to TRBJ2-1; D is perhaps TRBD2 (6 bases). CDR1 KGHSH and CDR2 LQKENI come from the germline V gene. V lost 6 bases to trimming and J lost 4 bases, with 16 bases between them. This CDR3 contains 15 residues. The CDR3 reads CASSPVSSGYNEQFF. The CDR3 nucleotides are TGTGCCAGCTCCCCTGTGAGTAGCGGTTACAATGAGCAGTTCTTC.

The chain has TRBV20-1 and TRBJ2-7, with 7 bases that match TRBD2. The CDR3 contains 11 residues. Germline loops: CDR1 DFQATT, CDR2 SNEGSKA (reference sequence). With 6 bases clipped from V and 3 bases from J, the junction kept 2 bases outside the gene matches. The CDR3 DNA reads TGCAGTGCCCAGCGGGGCTACGAGCAGTACTTC. This sequence encodes CSAQRGYEQYF.

The chain is built from TRBV5-6 and TRBJ1-2, with D uncertain. CDR1 is SGHDT, CDR2 YYEEEE, per germline. The V end lost 4 bases, the J end lost 3 bases, and 19 bases lay between the germline ends. The CDR3 contains 16 residues. The CDR3 nucleotides are TGTGCCAGCAGCCCATCAAAATGGGAGAGGGACTATGGCTACACCTTC. This translates into CASSPSKWERDYGYTF.

In this sample, this clone turned up once. The chain carries TRBV29-1 and TRBJ2-1; 13 bases match TRBD2. The ends lost 0 bases at V and 8 bases at J; junction bases unmatched: 4. The germline gives CDR1 SQVTM, CDR2 ANQGSEA. The CDR3 spans 15 residues. The CDR3 protein is CSVEDRTSGRYEQFF. The CDR3 nucleotides read TGCAGCGTTGAAGATCGGACTAGCGGGAGATATGAGCAGTTCTTC.

This clone was counted between two and nine times. The V call is TRBV6-1, the J call TRBJ2-7; D perhaps matches TRBD1 (6 bases). This CDR3 is built from 13 residues. CDR1 is MNHNS and CDR2 is SASEGT in the germline V gene. Between the trimmed V and J ends, which lost 7 bases and 0 bases, there was a span of 10 bases. CDR3 sequence (DNA): TGTGCCAGCAAGACAGGACTCTCCTACGAGCAGTACTTC. Residues: CASKTGLSYEQYF.